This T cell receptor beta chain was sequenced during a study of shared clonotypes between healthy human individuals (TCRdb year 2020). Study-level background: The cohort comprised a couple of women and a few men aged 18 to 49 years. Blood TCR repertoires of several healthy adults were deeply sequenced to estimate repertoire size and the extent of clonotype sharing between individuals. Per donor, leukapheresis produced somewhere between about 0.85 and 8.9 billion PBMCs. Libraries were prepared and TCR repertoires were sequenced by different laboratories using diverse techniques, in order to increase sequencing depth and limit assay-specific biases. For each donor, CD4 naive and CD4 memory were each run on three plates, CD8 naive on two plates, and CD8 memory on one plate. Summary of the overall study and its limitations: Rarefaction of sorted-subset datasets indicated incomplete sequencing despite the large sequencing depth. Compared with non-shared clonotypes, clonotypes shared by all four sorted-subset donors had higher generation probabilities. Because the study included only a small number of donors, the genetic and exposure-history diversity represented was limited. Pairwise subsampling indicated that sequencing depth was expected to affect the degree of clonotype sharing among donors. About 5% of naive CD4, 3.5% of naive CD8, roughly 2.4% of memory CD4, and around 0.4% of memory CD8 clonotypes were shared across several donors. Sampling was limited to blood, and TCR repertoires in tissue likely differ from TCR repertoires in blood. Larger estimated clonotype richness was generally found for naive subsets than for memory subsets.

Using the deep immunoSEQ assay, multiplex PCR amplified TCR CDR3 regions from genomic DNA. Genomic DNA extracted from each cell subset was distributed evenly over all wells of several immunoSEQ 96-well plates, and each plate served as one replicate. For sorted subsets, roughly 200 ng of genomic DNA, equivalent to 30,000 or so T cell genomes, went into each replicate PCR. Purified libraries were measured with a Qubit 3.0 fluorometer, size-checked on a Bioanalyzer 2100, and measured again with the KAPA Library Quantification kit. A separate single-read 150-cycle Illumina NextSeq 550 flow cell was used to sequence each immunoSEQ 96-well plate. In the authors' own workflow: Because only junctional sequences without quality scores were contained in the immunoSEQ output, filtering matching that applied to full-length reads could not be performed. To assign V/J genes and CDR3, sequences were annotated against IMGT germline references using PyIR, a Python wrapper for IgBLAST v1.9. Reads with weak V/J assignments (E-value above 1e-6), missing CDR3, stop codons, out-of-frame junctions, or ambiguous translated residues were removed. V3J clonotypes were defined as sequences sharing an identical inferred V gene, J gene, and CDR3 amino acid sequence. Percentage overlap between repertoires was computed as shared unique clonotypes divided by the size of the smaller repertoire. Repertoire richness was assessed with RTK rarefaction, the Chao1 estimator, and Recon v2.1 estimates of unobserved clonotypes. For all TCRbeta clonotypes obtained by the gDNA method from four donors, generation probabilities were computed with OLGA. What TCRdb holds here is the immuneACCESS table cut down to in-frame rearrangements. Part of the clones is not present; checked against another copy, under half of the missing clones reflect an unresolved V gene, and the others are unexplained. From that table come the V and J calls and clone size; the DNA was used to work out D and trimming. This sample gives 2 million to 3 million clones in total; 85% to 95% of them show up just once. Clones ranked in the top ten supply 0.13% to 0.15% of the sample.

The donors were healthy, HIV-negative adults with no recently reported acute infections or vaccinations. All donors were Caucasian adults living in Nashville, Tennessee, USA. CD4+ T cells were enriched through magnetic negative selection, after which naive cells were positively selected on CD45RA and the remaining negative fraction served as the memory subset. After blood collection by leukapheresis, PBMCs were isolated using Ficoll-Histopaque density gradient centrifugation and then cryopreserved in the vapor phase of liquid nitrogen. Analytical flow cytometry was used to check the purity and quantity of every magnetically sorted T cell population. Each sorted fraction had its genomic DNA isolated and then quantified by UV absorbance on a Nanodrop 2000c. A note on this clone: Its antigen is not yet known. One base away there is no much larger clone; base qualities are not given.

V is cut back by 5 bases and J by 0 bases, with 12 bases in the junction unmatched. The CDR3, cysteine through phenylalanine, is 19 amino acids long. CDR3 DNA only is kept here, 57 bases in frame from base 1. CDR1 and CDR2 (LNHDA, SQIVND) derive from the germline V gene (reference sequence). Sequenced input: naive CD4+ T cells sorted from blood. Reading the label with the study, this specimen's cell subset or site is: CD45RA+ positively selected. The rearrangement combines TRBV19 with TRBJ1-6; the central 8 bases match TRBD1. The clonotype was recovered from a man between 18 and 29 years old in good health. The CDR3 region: CASSSGWTGLSSYNSPLHF. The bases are TGTGCCAGTAGTTCCGGATGGACAGGGCTGAGCTCCTATAATTCACCCCTCCACTTT.